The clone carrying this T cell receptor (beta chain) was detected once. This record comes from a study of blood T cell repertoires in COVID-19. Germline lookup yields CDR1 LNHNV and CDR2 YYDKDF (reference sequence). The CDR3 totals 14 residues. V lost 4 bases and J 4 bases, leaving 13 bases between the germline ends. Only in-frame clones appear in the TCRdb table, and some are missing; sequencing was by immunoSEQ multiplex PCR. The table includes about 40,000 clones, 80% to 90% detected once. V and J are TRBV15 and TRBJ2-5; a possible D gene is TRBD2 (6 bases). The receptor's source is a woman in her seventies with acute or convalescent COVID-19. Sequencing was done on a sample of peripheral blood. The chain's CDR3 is CATSTGTPGETQYF. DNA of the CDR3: TGTGCCACCAGCACAGGGACTCCAGGAGAGACCCAGTACTTC. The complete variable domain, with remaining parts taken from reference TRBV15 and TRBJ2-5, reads DAMVIQNPRYQVTQFGKPVTLSCSQTLNHNVMYWYQQKSSQAPKLLFHYYDKDFNNEADTPDNFQSRRPNTSFCFLDIRSPGLGDTAMYLCATSTGTPGETQYFGPGTRLLVL.